The 29 T cell receptor beta chains given below trace back to one sample, sequenced in a study of blood T cell repertoires in COVID-19. Generated by immunoSEQ multiplex PCR, the TCRdb table keeps only in-frame clones and is missing some. The sample shows 300,000 to 350,000 clones, around 89% of them seen only once. The sequencing input was peripheral blood. The receptor set was obtained from a woman aged 40 to 50 with COVID-19, enrolled during active disease.

This chain uses TRBV28 with TRBJ1-2, with D possibly TRBD1 on 5 matching bases. This CDR3 has 15 residues. V was clipped by 2 bases and J by 7 bases, with 17 bases between them. Germline values: CDR1 MDHEN, CDR2 SYDVKM. CDR3 residues: CASSLKGQGYSGYTF. The CDR3 nucleotides read TGTGCCAGCAGTTTAAAAGGTCAGGGATACTCTGGCTACACCTTC.

The chain couples TRBV5-1 to TRBJ1-5; the D gene is possibly TRBD1 (6 bases). Trimming removed 0 bases from V and 4 bases from J, with 11 bases in between. The CDR3 runs to 15 residues. Germline V lookup: CDR1 SGHRS, CDR2 YFSETQ. In DNA form, the CDR3 reads TGCGCCAGCAGCTTGGAGGGACACGAGAATCAGCCCCAGCATTTT. Its protein is CASSLEGHENQPQHF. The full variable domain, in which reference TRBV5-1 and TRBJ1-5 provide the parts outside the CDR3, is KAGVTQTPRYLIKTRGQQVTLSCSPISGHRSVSWYQQTPGQGLQFLFEYFSETQRNKGNFPGRFSGRQFSNSRSEMNVSTLELGDSALYLCASSLEGHENQPQHFGDGTRLSIL.

The V and J genes are TRBV27 and TRBJ2-3; no reliable D call. The CDR3 length is 13 residues. V lost 6 bases, J lost 5 bases, and 12 bases lay in between. Germline V lookup: CDR1 MNHEY, CDR2 SMNVEV (reference sequence). Here the CDR3 DNA reads TGTGCCAGCAGGGCGGCGCGAGGAGATACGCAGTATTTT. Translating it yields CASRAARGDTQYF.

The chain joins TRBV5-5 to TRBJ1-4; TRBD1 matches at 7 bases. V lost 3 bases, J lost 8 bases, and 13 bases stayed unmatched. In germline, CDR1 is SGHKS, CDR2 YYEKEE (reference sequence). The CDR3 is 16 amino acids. Written as DNA, the CDR3 is TGTGCCAGCAGCTCGGCCGGGACAGCCCAGGGAGAAAAACTGTTTTTT. Translation gives CASSSAGTAQGEKLFF.

The chain recombines TRBV5-1 with TRBJ1-2, with 7 nucleotides matching TRBD1. V dropped 4 bases and J dropped 8; count of bases not matched to a gene: 20. The V gene's germline CDR1 is SGHRS and CDR2 YFSETQ. CDR3 length: 17 residues. DNA for the CDR3: TGCGCCAGCAGCAGGAGGGACAGTATTAGCGTAATAAGGGGCTACACCTTC. Encoded protein: CASSRRDSISVIRGYTF. Together with reference TRBV5-1 and TRBJ1-2, the CDR3 gives the full variable domain: KAGVTQTPRYLIKTRGQQVTLSCSPISGHRSVSWYQQTPGQGLQFLFEYFSETQRNKGNFPGRFSGRQFSNSRSEMNVSTLELGDSALYLCASSRRDSISVIRGYTFGSGTRLTVV.

V usage is TRBV7-9 and J usage is TRBJ1-5; the D is unclear. Germline CDR1 and CDR2: SEHNR and FQNEAQ (reference sequence). V lost 1 base and J 3 bases, leaving 10 bases between the germline ends. CDR3 length: 15 residues. CDR3 nucleotide sequence: TGTGCCAGCAGCTTAGGGGCAGGCCTCAATCAGCCCCAGCATTTT. This encodes CASSLGAGLNQPQHF.

The rearrangement joins TRBV5-1 to TRBJ1-4; 10 bases are a match to TRBD1. CDR1 is SGHRS and CDR2 is YFSETQ in the germline V gene. The CDR3 contains 15 residues. V was pared by 3 bases and J by 6 bases, with 5 bases of the junction left unmatched. The CDR3 loop is CASSSTGTGDEKLFF. DNA for the CDR3: TGCGCCAGCAGCTCAACCGGGACAGGGGATGAAAAACTGTTTTTT.

The chain is built from TRBV28 and TRBJ1-3, with 7 bases that match TRBD1. The CDR3 sequence is 15 residues long. The germline CDR1 and CDR2 sequences are MDHEN and SYDVKM. After removal of 6 bases from V and 2 bases from J, the junction contained 7 bases not matched to a gene. The CDR3 sequence is CASSLTGTAGNTIYF. CDR3 DNA sequence: TGTGCCAGCAGCCTAACCGGGACAGCTGGAAACACCATATATTTT.

The sample holds one count of this clone. The rearrangement links TRBV29-1 to TRBJ1-2, with D hard to call. CDR3 length: 12 residues. Germline CDR1 SQVTM, CDR2 ANQGSEA. Trimming cost V 3 bases and J 8 bases, with 13 bases left between them. CDR3 in amino acids: CSVEAAVPGYTF. The CDR3 nucleotides are TGCAGCGTTGAGGCTGCGGTGCCGGGCTACACCTTC.

The rearrangement joins TRBV24-1 to TRBJ2-1; D is uncertain. Trimming cost V 0 bases and J 6 bases, with 11 bases left between them. The length of the CDR3 is 15 residues. The germline CDR1 and CDR2 sequences are KGHDR and SFDVKD. CDR3 residues: CATSDLDTSTNEQFF. The CDR3 DNA sequence: TGTGCCACCAGTGATTTGGACACCTCGACCAATGAGCAGTTCTTC.

The J gene is TRBJ2-7, the V gene TRBV5-1; a weak D match, TRBD1 (5 bases). The germline V gene has CDR1 SGHRS and CDR2 YFSETQ. V was cut by 0 bases and J by 7 bases, with 17 bases left in between. The CDR3 loop spans 15 amino acids. The DNA for the CDR3 is TGCGCCAGCAGCTTGGGGGGCGGATTGCTGGGGGAGCAGTACTTC. This sequence encodes CASSLGGGLLGEQYF.

This clone came up once. The J gene is TRBJ2-1, the V gene TRBV12-5, with TRBD2 as a possible D gene (5 bases). This CDR3 is built from 14 residues. Per germline, CDR1 LGHNT and CDR2 FRNRAP. V was cut by 7 bases and J by 4 bases, with 14 bases left in between. The CDR3 DNA follows: TGTGCTAGTGCCCCCAGCGGAATATACAATGAGCAGTTCTTC. Encoded protein: CASAPSGIYNEQFF.

The genes are TRBV7-8 and TRBJ2-5; 12 nucleotides match TRBD2. From germline, CDR1 is SGHVS and CDR2 FQNEAQ. The V segment lost 1 base and the J segment 4 bases; nucleotides outside the gene matches: 7. This CDR3 has 17 residues. The CDR3 sequence is CASSLGALAGGSETQYF. The CDR3 nucleotides read TGTGCCAGCAGCTTAGGGGCACTAGCGGGGGGATCAGAGACCCAGTACTTC.

V and J are TRBV30 and TRBJ2-7; D possibly uses TRBD1 or TRBD2 (6 bases each). This CDR3 spans 16 amino acids. Germline V CDR1 and CDR2: GTSNPN, SVGIG (reference sequence). Trimming pared 5 bases from V and 4 bases from J, leaving 24 bases between. The CDR3 DNA reads TGTGCCTGGGCGGGGACATCCCGTCCGCGGGCATACGAGCAGTACTTC. Residues: CAWAGTSRPRAYEQYF.

The chain combines TRBV7-9 with TRBJ1-1; possibly TRBD1 for D (6 bases). The V gene lost 0 bases and the J gene lost 8 bases, with 13 bases spanning the gap. The CDR3 contains 14 residues. Per the germline V gene, CDR1 is SEHNR and CDR2 is FQNEAQ (reference sequence). The CDR3 is CASSLAGGGREAFF. CDR3 coding DNA: TGTGCCAGCAGCTTAGCAGGTGGGGGCAGGGAAGCTTTCTTT.

The J gene is TRBJ2-7, the V gene TRBV11-2; D is undetermined. The CDR3 contains 11 residues. The V gene's germline CDR1 is SGHAT and CDR2 FQNNGV. Trimming took 5 bases from V and 4 from J, leaving 6 bases between them. The CDR3 DNA reads as TGTGCCAGCAGCACTATTTACGAGCAGTACTTC. Protein sequence: CASSTIYEQYF.

This clone was counted once. The rearrangement joins TRBV18 to TRBJ2-7; 9 nucleotides align to TRBD2. Germline lookup yields CDR1 KGHSH and CDR2 LQKENI. V dropped 0 bases and J dropped 3; count of bases not matched to a gene: 9. The CDR3 runs 17 residues. CDR3 protein: CASSPPGKREVFYEQYF. CDR3 sequence (DNA): TGTGCCAGCTCACCACCGGGGAAGCGGGAGGTATTCTACGAGCAGTACTTC.

The V and J genes are TRBV28 and TRBJ1-6; 12 bases are shared with TRBD1. The germline V gene encodes CDR1 MDHEN and CDR2 SYDVKM. This CDR3 region has 15 residues. V shed 8 bases, J shed 8 bases, and the junction held 7 bases outside the gene matches. The CDR3, as DNA: TGTGCCAGCCGCGGGGGACAGGGGGCCCATTCACCCCTCCACTTT. Its translation is CASRGGQGAHSPLHF.

V usage is TRBV5-1 and J usage is TRBJ2-6; TRBD1 is a possible D gene (7 bases). This CDR3 is 19 amino acids long. Germline CDR1 and CDR2: SGHRS and YFSETQ. The V end lost 2 bases, the J end lost 0 bases, and 18 bases lay between the germline ends. The CDR3 nucleotides read TGCGCCAGCAGCTTCGGCCTACAGGGGAGGTCCTCTGGGGCCAACGTCCTGACTTTC. Translating gives CASSFGLQGRSSGANVLTF.

The chain carries TRBV4-3 and TRBJ1-1, with D maybe TRBD1 (5 bases). Germline CDR1 LGHNA, CDR2 YSLEER. This CDR3 is built from 14 residues. V lost 4 bases to trimming and J lost 0 bases, with 9 bases between them. CDR3 sequence (DNA): TGCGCCAGCAGCCCCCAGGGCTTGAACACTGAAGCTTTCTTT. Protein product: CASSPQGLNTEAFF.

CDR3 nucleotides: TGTGCCAGCAGTGAATACGGGTACACTGAAGCTTTCTTT. Its protein product is CASSEYGYTEAFF. The chain uses TRBV25-1 and TRBJ1-1, with no clear D. Germline CDR1 reads MGHDK; CDR2 reads SYGVNS. Trimming stripped 0 bases from V and 3 bases from J, with 5 bases between. The CDR3 covers 13 residues.

This chain links TRBV7-9 with TRBJ2-1, with 7 bases fitting TRBD2. Germline loops: CDR1 SEHNR, CDR2 FQNEAQ (reference sequence). Unmatched junction bases numbered 11, after V lost 5 bases and J lost 7 bases. This CDR3 is built from 15 residues. The CDR3 loop reads CASSLSGLEVNEQFF. DNA for the CDR3: TGTGCCAGCAGCCTCAGCGGACTAGAAGTTAATGAGCAGTTCTTC.

The rearrangement uses TRBV6-5 and TRBJ2-3, with TRBD1 identical over 8 bases. The CDR3 runs 14 residues. The V and J ends lost 8 bases and 1 base, in that order; junction bases with no gene match: 5. Per the germline V gene, CDR1 is MNHEY and CDR2 is SVGAGI. The CDR3 DNA follows: TGTGCCAGCCTCGCGACAGGGGGCACAGATACGCAGTATTTT. It encodes CASLATGGTDTQYF.

V usage is TRBV15 and J usage is TRBJ1-5; 8 nucleotides line up with TRBD1. Unmatched junction bases numbered 12, after V lost 8 bases and J lost 0 bases. In germline, CDR1 is LNHNV, CDR2 YYDKDF (reference sequence). The CDR3 length is 17 residues. CDR3 sequence reads: CATALGTGKYSNQPQHF. The CDR3 bases are TGTGCCACCGCCTTAGGGACAGGAAAATATAGCAATCAGCCCCAGCATTTT.

The chain carries TRBV11-2 and TRBJ1-1; TRBD1 agrees at 8 bases. This CDR3 has 13 residues. Trimming removed 6 bases from V and 7 bases from J; junction bases left unmatched: 7. Germline CDR1 SGHAT, CDR2 FQNNGV. The CDR3 loop is CASSPDRGVEAFF. CDR3 in DNA: TGTGCCAGCAGTCCTGACAGGGGAGTTGAAGCTTTCTTT.

V usage is TRBV5-4 and J usage is TRBJ2-5; the match to TRBD2 covers 12 bases. The CDR3 loop spans 17 amino acids. Trimming at V came to 4 bases and at J to 5 bases, leaving 12 bases not matched to a gene. The germline CDR1 and CDR2 sequences are SGHNT and YYREEE (reference sequence). CDR3 region: CASSMPASGRAGETQYF. The CDR3 region has the DNA TGTGCCAGCAGCATGCCGGCTAGCGGGAGGGCCGGGGAGACCCAGTACTTC.

This chain connects TRBV5-4 to TRBJ2-7; 7 bases fit TRBD2. Germline-derived CDR1 and CDR2 are SGHNT and YYREEE (reference sequence). The trim removed 4 bases at V and 5 bases at J, leaving 12 bases unmatched. The CDR3 contains 15 residues. CDR3 region: CASSRASGWGDEQYF. CDR3 nucleotide sequence: TGTGCCAGCAGCCGAGCTAGCGGCTGGGGGGACGAGCAGTACTTC.

This chain uses TRBV7-2 with TRBJ2-1; 12 nucleotides line up with TRBD2. From germline, CDR1 is SGHTA and CDR2 FQGNSA. Unmatched junction bases numbered 9, after V lost 0 bases and J lost 12 bases. The CDR3 is 16 residues long. The CDR3, as DNA: TGTGCCAGCAGCTTAGCCCCTAGCGGGAGGGGTGGGGGGCAGTTCTTC. This encodes CASSLAPSGRGGGQFF.

The V gene is TRBV2, the J gene TRBJ2-3; 11 nucleotides align to TRBD2. The CDR3 sequence is 17 residues long. The junction had 11 bases not matched to a gene; V was cut back by 7 bases and J by 2 bases. The germline gives CDR1 SNHLY, CDR2 FYNNEI. The CDR3 sequence is CASITSLTSGVTDTQYF. The CDR3 coding sequence is TGTGCCAGCATAACCTCATTGACTAGCGGGGTCACAGATACGCAGTATTTT.